The source of this TCR beta chain is a study of T cell clonotyping in hematopoietic cell transplantation. General study points: Few recipient clonotypes overlapped donors; over 95% were de novo at given depth.

The sample's time point: recipient sample about 28 days before transplant, after cytoreduction. The data were produced by immunoSEQ multiplex PCR, yet TCRdb's version contains in-frame clones alone and is incomplete. The table has roughly 28,000 clones, 93% seen once. The CDR3 loop spans 14 amino acids. V shed 0 bases, J shed 9 bases, and the junction held 5 bases outside the gene matches. Germline assignment: CDR1 SGDLS and CDR2 YYNGEE. As regards this clone: As yet, its antigen is unknown.

The V gene is TRBV9, the J gene TRBJ2-1; 8 nucleotides line up with TRBD2. The sequencing used peripheral blood mononuclear cells, collected before stem cell transplant. This clonotype originated in a man aged 45-65 years with acute myeloid leukemia. Some clones in this sample may be carry-over from other donors' samples. The CDR3 reads CASSVDGRAGEQFF. As DNA, the CDR3 is TGTGCCAGCAGCGTAGACGGGAGGGCCGGTGAGCAGTTCTTC.